The 9 T cell receptor beta chains given below trace back to one sample, sequenced in a study of graft-versus-host responses after intestinal transplantation. Sequencing used immunoSEQ multiplex PCR; TCRdb keeps in-frame clones, though not all of them. Of about 16,000 clones in the sample, 80% to 90% were seen once. Sequences were derived from PBMCs, sampled approximately 3.5 months after intestinal transplant. Source of these receptors: a human patient who received an intestinal transplant, so some T cells may come from the graft donor.

This rearrangement joins TRBV6-5 to TRBJ1-1, with 11 bases matching TRBD1. With 2 bases clipped from V and 6 bases from J, the junction kept 5 bases outside the gene matches. This CDR3 has 15 residues. The germline V gene has CDR1 MNHEY and CDR2 SVGAGI. This chain's CDR3 is CASSYQGQGASEAFF. DNA for the CDR3: TGTGCCAGCAGTTACCAAGGACAGGGGGCATCTGAAGCTTTCTTT.

The rearrangement uses TRBV28 and TRBJ1-2, with 9 positions matching TRBD1. V shed 6 bases, J shed 8 bases, and the junction held 13 bases outside the gene matches. CDR1 is MDHEN, CDR2 SYDVKM, per germline. The CDR3 has 15 residues. In nucleotides, the CDR3 is TGTGCCAGCAGACGGACGCCGGGACAGGGAGGAGGCTACACCTTC. This codes for CASRRTPGQGGGYTF.

This chain joins TRBV4-1 and TRBJ1-1; the D gene is possibly TRBD1 (6 bases). Trimming cost V 3 bases and J 8 bases, with 19 bases left between them. Germline V gene lookup returns CDR1 MGHRA and CDR2 YSYEKL. This CDR3 has 15 residues. CDR3 amino acids: CASSQVSDSKPEAFF. Here the CDR3 DNA reads TGCGCCAGCAGCCAGGTTTCGGACAGCAAGCCAGAAGCTTTCTTT.

V is TRBV27 and J is TRBJ2-7; no definite D call. V lost 3 bases, J lost 6 bases, and 9 bases lay in between. CDR3 size: 12 residues. Per the germline V gene, CDR1 is MNHEY and CDR2 is SMNVEV (reference sequence). Here the CDR3 reads CASSFRTGEQYF. The CDR3 bases are TGTGCCAGCAGTTTCAGGACGGGCGAGCAGTACTTC.

This chain links TRBV19 with TRBJ2-7; 10 nucleotides match TRBD1. The CDR3 is 15 amino acids. Germline CDR1 LNHDA, CDR2 SQIVND (reference sequence). J gave up 2 bases and V 7 bases, and 8 bases lay outside the gene matches. The DNA for the CDR3 is TGTGCCAGTATGACATCCGGGACAGGGGCCTACGAGCAGTACTTC. Translating gives CASMTSGTGAYEQYF.

This clone was seen only once. The genes are TRBV28 and TRBJ2-7; possible D gene TRBD1, 5 bases. Germline CDR1 reads MDHEN; CDR2 reads SYDVKM. Trimming pared 4 bases from V and 0 bases from J, leaving 13 bases between. This CDR3 comprises 15 residues. The CDR3 sequence: CASSWQGLSSYEQYF. In DNA form, the CDR3 reads TGTGCCAGCAGTTGGCAGGGCCTAAGCTCCTACGAGCAGTACTTC.

This sequence joins TRBV4-1 and TRBJ2-7; D possibly corresponds to TRBD1 (5 bases). CDR1 is MGHRA and CDR2 is YSYEKL in the germline V gene. The CDR3 sequence is 13 residues long. Trimming pared 1 base from V and 11 bases from J, leaving 15 bases between. The DNA for the CDR3 is TGCGCCAGCAGCCAAGTTTCTACAGGCGAAGAGTACTTC. Its protein product is CASSQVSTGEEYF.

This clone has a single count. This sequence joins TRBV7-2 and TRBJ1-5, with 8 nucleotides matching TRBD1. The CDR3 covers 15 residues. After removal of 1 base from V and 2 bases from J, the junction contained 1 base not matched to a gene. Per the germline V gene, CDR1 is SGHTA and CDR2 is FQGNSA. CDR3 sequence: CASSLEGQGNQPQHF. In DNA, the CDR3 is TGTGCCAGCAGCTTAGAGGGACAGGGCAATCAGCCCCAGCATTTT.

For the CDR3, the DNA is TGTGCCAGCAGCTTAGCCCAGGGGGTCTGGGCCCAGCATTTT. It translates to CASSLAQGVWAQHF. The V gene is TRBV7-2, the J gene TRBJ1-5; 7 bases map to TRBD1. CDR1 and CDR2 (germline): SGHTA, FQGNSA. V shed 0 bases, J shed 11 bases, and the junction held 7 bases outside the gene matches. CDR3 length: 14 residues.